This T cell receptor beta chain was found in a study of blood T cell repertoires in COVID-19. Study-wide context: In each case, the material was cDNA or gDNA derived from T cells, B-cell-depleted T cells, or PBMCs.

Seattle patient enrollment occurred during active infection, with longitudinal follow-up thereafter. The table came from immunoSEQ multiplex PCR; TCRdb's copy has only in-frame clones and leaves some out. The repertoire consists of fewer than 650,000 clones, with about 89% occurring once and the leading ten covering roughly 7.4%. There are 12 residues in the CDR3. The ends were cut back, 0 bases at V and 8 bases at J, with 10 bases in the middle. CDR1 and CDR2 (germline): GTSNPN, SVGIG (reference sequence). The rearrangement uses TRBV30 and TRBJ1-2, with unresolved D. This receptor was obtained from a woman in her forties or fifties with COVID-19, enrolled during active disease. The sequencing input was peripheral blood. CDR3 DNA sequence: TGTGCCTGGAGTGTACAGCCGGGGGGCTACACCTTC. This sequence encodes CAWSVQPGGYTF.